This T cell receptor beta chain was retrieved from a study of Ad26.COV2.S vaccination and SARS-CoV-2 variants. Study-level information: Intramuscularly, Ad26.COV2.S was given either once or twice, 56 days apart.

Whole-study findings and limits: Spike-specific TCR breadth in vaccine recipients exceeded that seen in placebo recipients. Substantial breadth was reported for post-vaccination spike-specific CD8+ and CD4+ T cells.

Regarding treatment: around 19 received Ad26.COV2.S at low or high dose, single or two shots; about 5 received placebo; per-sample allocation not given. Sampling was done on day 63 after the first vaccine or placebo injection. A Boston adult aged 18-55 years was the donor. Trimming cost V 4 bases and J 4 bases; bases outside gene matches: 7. The CDR3 has 15 amino acids. Per the germline V gene, CDR1 is SGHRS and CDR2 is YFSETQ. TCRdb's table, derived via immunoSEQ multiplex PCR, lists solely in-frame clones and lacks some. The profile shows approximately 480,000 clones, 87% of them singletons. As regards this clone: Its antigen is not identified.

This sequence was found in a person aged 18-65 years who received the Ad26.COV2.S COVID-19 vaccine or a placebo. The chain recombines TRBV5-1 with TRBJ2-2; TRBD2 matches at 7 bases. This specimen consisted of peripheral blood, obtained in a trial of Ad26.COV2.S vaccine versus placebo. The DNA of the CDR3 is TGCGCCAGCAGCGTTGATGCGGGAGCCACCGGGGAGCTGTTTTTT. Translated, it gives CASSVDAGATGELFF.